The 29 T cell receptor beta chains listed next were all sequenced from one sample in a study of healthy donors' naive CD4 and CD8 T cells. Starting from around 500 ng of total RNA, TCR libraries were made with linear amplification. MiXCR, run by TCRdb on the reads, gives a single entry per CDR3 protein. The sample contains 150,000 to 200,000 distinct CDR3 sequences, under 85% of which appear only once. Source material: naive CD4+ and CD8+ T cells sorted from blood, pooled from several donors. All receptors come from a pool of human donors in good health; the sample pools cells from several healthy donors.

The V and J genes are TRBV29-1 and TRBJ1-1, with 8 bases lining up with TRBD1. The CDR3 has 13 residues. Germline CDR1 SQVTM, CDR2 ANQGSEA. J was trimmed by 4 bases and V by 4 bases; bases with no gene match: 5. CDR3 amino acids: CSVALTGGTEAFF. CDR3 DNA sequence: TGCAGCGTTGCCCTTACAGGGGGCACTGAAGCTTTCTTT.

This clonotype was counted a few times. This chain links TRBV29-1 with TRBJ1-5, with TRBD1 as a possible D gene (6 bases). CDR3 length equals 14 residues. V was trimmed by 6 bases and J by 5 bases, leaving 17 bases between them. Germline CDR1 and CDR2: SQVTM and ANQGSEA. This chain's CDR3 is CSVVAAGVDQPQHF. The DNA of the CDR3 is TGCAGCGTCGTAGCGGCAGGGGTAGATCAGCCCCAGCATTTT. The variable domain in full, completed from reference TRBV29-1 and TRBJ1-5, reads SAVISQKPSRDICQRGTSLTIQCQVDSQVTMMFWYRQQPGQSLTLIATANQGSEATYESGFVIDKFPISRPNLTFSTLTVSNMSPEDSSIYLCSVVAAGVDQPQHFGDGTRLSIL.

The rearrangement links TRBV19 to TRBJ2-1; 8 bases match TRBD2. The CDR3 has 17 residues. V shed 3 bases, J shed 1 base, and the junction held 8 bases outside the gene matches. Germline V gives CDR1 LNHDA, CDR2 SQIVND (reference sequence). The CDR3 is CASSIRPSGLSYNEQFF. CDR3 nucleotides: TGTGCCAGTAGTATTCGTCCTAGCGGGCTATCCTACAATGAGCAGTTCTTC.

V usage is TRBV29-1 and J usage is TRBJ1-1; D unresolved. This CDR3 spans 13 amino acids. CDR1 is SQVTM, CDR2 ANQGSEA, per germline. Trimming shortened V by 6 bases and J by 5 bases, and 16 bases separated the two germline ends. The CDR3 sequence is CSVPSIGRTEAFF. Here the CDR3 DNA reads TGCAGCGTGCCGTCAATCGGAAGGACTGAAGCTTTCTTT.

CDR3 nucleotides: TGTGCCAGCAGCAAAACGGGACTAGCGGAGCAGTTCTTC. Its protein is CASSKTGLAEQFF. The rearrangement joins TRBV5-4 to TRBJ2-1; 10 positions agree with TRBD2. The J segment lost 10 bases and the V segment lost 4 bases, leaving 5 bases of the junction unmatched. Germline V gives CDR1 SGHNT, CDR2 YYREEE (reference sequence). This CDR3 comprises 13 residues.

This clonotype was recorded once. The rearrangement links TRBV27 to TRBJ1-2; D perhaps matches TRBD1 (6 bases). The CDR3 is 15 residues long. Germline-derived CDR1 and CDR2 are MNHEY and SMNVEV (reference sequence). Trimming took 2 bases from V and 4 from J, leaving 14 bases between them. DNA of the CDR3: TGTGCCAGCAGTTTAACCTCGGACAGTTCCTATGGCTACACCTTC. Its protein is CASSLTSDSSYGYTF.

The CDR3 bases are TGTGCCAGCAGTCCAGGGACCTATCACACCGGGGAGCTGTTTTTT. Its translation: CASSPGTYHTGELFF. This chain uses TRBV12-3 or TRBV12-4 with TRBJ2-2; D might be TRBD1 or TRBD2, each matching 5 bases. Trimming removed 5 bases from V and 3 bases from J, with 13 bases in between. CDR3 length: 15 amino acids.

The chain joins TRBV29-1 to TRBJ2-7, with a tentative D call TRBD2 (6 bases). This CDR3 spans 13 amino acids. Germline loops: CDR1 SQVTM, CDR2 ANQGSEA. Trimming left V 6 bases short and J 3 bases short, with 15 bases between. CDR3 in amino acids: CSVGRDGYYEQYF. CDR3 bases: TGCAGCGTGGGGCGGGACGGATACTACGAGCAGTACTTC.

The rearrangement uses TRBV6-5 and TRBJ2-2, with D perhaps TRBD2 (6 bases). V lost 2 bases, J lost 0 bases, and 7 bases lay in between. The CDR3 has 15 residues. Germline V gene lookup returns CDR1 MNHEY and CDR2 SVGAGI. This chain's CDR3 is CASSYGDSNTGELFF. In nucleotides, the CDR3 is TGTGCCAGCAGTTACGGGGACTCGAACACCGGGGAGCTGTTTTTT.

This clonotype was recorded only once. V is TRBV19 and J is TRBJ2-5, with D unclear. Between the trimmed V and J ends, which lost 3 bases and 4 bases, there was a span of 15 bases. This CDR3 spans 15 amino acids. CDR1 is LNHDA, CDR2 SQIVND, per germline (reference sequence). The CDR3 region is CASSIGGELRETQYF. The CDR3 nucleotides read TGTGCCAGTAGTATTGGTGGAGAACTCCGAGAGACCCAGTACTTC.

The gene calls are TRBV29-1 and TRBJ2-7, with D possibly matching TRBD2 (5 bases). The CDR3 runs to 10 residues. Germline V gene lookup returns CDR1 SQVTM and CDR2 ANQGSEA. The V end lost 4 bases, the J end lost 9 bases, and 10 bases lay between the germline ends. The CDR3 DNA follows: TGCAGCGTTGGAGGAGGTAGGCAGTACTTC. Protein: CSVGGGRQYF.

The chain links TRBV29-1 to TRBJ1-2, with D maybe TRBD1 (5 bases). Per germline, CDR1 SQVTM and CDR2 ANQGSEA. This CDR3 spans 14 amino acids. V was pared by 6 bases and J by 8 bases, with 22 bases between. The CDR3 is CSVEWAGFVEGYTF. The DNA for the CDR3 is TGCAGCGTGGAGTGGGCAGGGTTTGTGGAAGGCTACACCTTC.

The V and J genes are TRBV19 and TRBJ2-5, with D possibly TRBD2 on 6 matching bases. CDR3 length equals 14 residues. Per the germline V gene, CDR1 is LNHDA and CDR2 is SQIVND (reference sequence). Deletions cut 6 bases from V and 4 bases from J, with 15 bases between. This chain's CDR3 is CASRARGGGETQYF. In DNA, the CDR3 is TGTGCCAGTAGGGCTAGGGGAGGAGGAGAGACCCAGTACTTC.

The sample holds one count of this clonotype. The V gene is TRBV11-2, the J gene TRBJ2-7; D may correspond to TRBD1 or TRBD2 (5 bases each). Trimming took 1 base from V and 2 from J, leaving 9 bases between them. This CDR3 comprises 14 residues. Germline CDR1 SGHAT, CDR2 FQNNGV. The CDR3 DNA reads as TGTGCCAGCAGCTTAGGGCAGGGACCCTACGAGCAGTACTTC. As protein: CASSLGQGPYEQYF.

The rearrangement links TRBV27 to TRBJ2-1; 8 bases are a match to TRBD1. J lost 9 bases, V lost 3 bases, and 7 bases had no gene match. Germline V gene sequence: CDR1 MNHEY, CDR2 SMNVEV (reference sequence). This CDR3 has 14 residues. CDR3 coding DNA: TGTGCCAGCAGTTTGGGAGGCAGGGGGCGTGAGCAGTTCTTC. Encoded protein: CASSLGGRGREQFF.

The gene calls are TRBV25-1 and TRBJ1-2; D is unclear. CDR3 length: 15 residues. Germline V gives CDR1 MGHDK, CDR2 SYGVNS. Trimming left V 1 base short and J 4 bases short, with 13 bases between. The CDR3, as DNA: TGTGCCAGCAGTGAATCGGGTCCTCGGAGCTATGGCTACACCTTC. Protein product: CASSESGPRSYGYTF.

The table lists this clonotype with a few counts. The V gene is TRBV6-5, the J gene TRBJ2-7, with 8 bases identical to TRBD1. With V trimmed by 2 bases and J by 3 bases, 6 bases remained unmatched. From germline, CDR1 is MNHEY and CDR2 SVGAGI. There are 15 residues in the CDR3. This chain's CDR3 is CASSYGTGPFYEQYF. The CDR3, as DNA: TGTGCCAGCAGTTACGGGACAGGCCCATTCTACGAGCAGTACTTC.

The sample holds one count of this clonotype. The V gene is TRBV29-1, the J gene TRBJ2-3; D gene uncertain. This CDR3 contains 12 residues. The germline V gene encodes CDR1 SQVTM and CDR2 ANQGSEA. V was shortened by 5 bases and J by 5 bases, with 11 bases between the two germline ends. The chain's CDR3 is CSVNSGGDTQYF. CDR3 bases: TGCAGCGTTAACTCTGGTGGAGATACGCAGTATTTT.

The chain carries TRBV5-6 and TRBJ2-7, with 9 bases lining up with TRBD2. V lost 4 bases to trimming and J lost 3 bases; unmatched junction nucleotides: 8. Germline loops: CDR1 SGHDT, CDR2 YYEEEE. The CDR3 is 15 amino acids. The CDR3 DNA is TGTGCCAGCAGCCCCGAGCTAGCGGGAAGCTACGAGCAGTACTTC. Amino acids: CASSPELAGSYEQYF.

The chain recombines TRBV6-5 with TRBJ2-7, with D maybe TRBD1 (5 bases). Germline V lookup: CDR1 MNHEY, CDR2 SVGAGI. Trimming cost V 2 bases and J 3 bases, with 11 bases left between them. The CDR3 is 14 residues long. The CDR3 sequence: CASSYTRQIYEQYF. CDR3 nucleotide sequence: TGTGCCAGCAGTTACACCCGACAGATCTACGAGCAGTACTTC.

V gene TRBV7-8 combines with J gene TRBJ2-2; D might be TRBD1 (5 bases). The V gene lost 4 bases and the J gene lost 3 bases, with 9 bases spanning the gap. This CDR3 has 14 residues. Germline CDR1 is SGHVS and CDR2 is FQNEAQ. Here the CDR3 reads CASSSRQHTGELFF. CDR3 nucleotide sequence: TGTGCCAGCAGCTCGAGACAGCACACCGGGGAGCTGTTTTTT.

V gene TRBV6-2 or TRBV6-3 combines with J gene TRBJ2-7; D is uncertain. This CDR3 spans 14 amino acids. The V end lost 8 bases, the J end lost 4 bases, and 18 bases lay between the germline ends. Germline lookup yields CDR1 MNHEY and CDR2 SVGEGT. CDR3 sequence (DNA): TGTGCCAGCGGTTTGGCTGGTCCGACTTACGAGCAGTACTTC. It is translated as CASGLAGPTYEQYF.

The sample holds one count of this clonotype. This sequence joins TRBV6-1 and TRBJ2-7; the match to TRBD2 covers 7 bases. Per germline, CDR1 MNHNS and CDR2 SASEGT. This CDR3 is built from 15 residues. Trimming cost V 0 bases and J 3 bases; bases outside gene matches: 5. The CDR3: CASSEALGGHYEQYF. For the CDR3, the DNA is TGTGCCAGCAGTGAAGCGCTGGGAGGGCACTACGAGCAGTACTTC.

The chain uses TRBV29-1 and TRBJ2-3; the match to TRBD2 covers 7 bases. The trim removed 5 bases at V and 2 bases at J, leaving 4 bases unmatched. The CDR3 runs 13 residues. Germline CDR1 is SQVTM and CDR2 is ANQGSEA. The CDR3 loop is CSVPGLYTDTQYF. The CDR3 bases are TGCAGCGTTCCGGGACTATACACAGATACGCAGTATTTT.

The chain uses TRBV29-1 and TRBJ1-2, with 7 bases that match TRBD1. Looked up from germline, CDR1 is SQVTM and CDR2 is ANQGSEA. V shed 5 bases and J 6 bases; nucleotides not matched to a gene: 6. This CDR3 region has 12 residues. CDR3 region: CSVRDRVHGYTF. The CDR3 DNA sequence: TGCAGCGTTCGAGACAGGGTTCATGGCTACACCTTC. The full variable domain, with the rest looked up from reference TRBV29-1 and TRBJ1-2, is SAVISQKPSRDICQRGTSLTIQCQVDSQVTMMFWYRQQPGQSLTLIATANQGSEATYESGFVIDKFPISRPNLTFSTLTVSNMSPEDSSIYLCSVRDRVHGYTFGSGTRLTVV.

The chain joins TRBV12-3 or TRBV12-4 to TRBJ2-1; 7 positions match TRBD2. The CDR3 covers 17 residues. Germline trimming cut 3 bases from V and 0 bases from J; bases unmatched to any gene: 8. CDR3 nucleotide sequence: TGTGCCAGCAGTTTGATTATTGGCGGGAGCTCCTACAATGAGCAGTTCTTC. Translation gives CASSLIIGGSSYNEQFF.

The V call is TRBV6-5, the J call TRBJ2-5; D possibly corresponds to TRBD1 (5 bases). V dropped 0 bases and J dropped 4 bases, with 9 bases sitting between them. CDR3 length: 14 amino acids. Germline CDR1 is MNHEY and CDR2 is SVGAGI. CDR3 sequence (DNA): TGTGCCAGCAGTTACTCGACAAGGGGAGAGACCCAGTACTTC. Amino acids: CASSYSTRGETQYF.

The V and J genes are TRBV6-5 and TRBJ1-3; possible D gene TRBD1, 6 bases. CDR3 size: 16 residues. Between the trimmed V and J ends, which lost 6 bases and 0 bases, there was a span of 15 bases. Germline CDR1 and CDR2: MNHEY and SVGAGI. The DNA for the CDR3 is TGTGCCAGCAGCTCCCTTAGGGGGAGCTCTGGAAACACCATATATTTT. This translates into CASSSLRGSSGNTIYF.

This chain links TRBV25-1 with TRBJ2-7; TRBD2 aligns across 8 bases. Germline CDR1 reads MGHDK; CDR2 reads SYGVNS. This CDR3 is 14 amino acids long. V dropped 1 base and J dropped 5; count of bases not matched to a gene: 4. CDR3 amino acids: CASSELGTSHEQYF. CDR3 nucleotide sequence: TGTGCCAGCAGTGAATTAGGGACTAGTCACGAGCAGTACTTC.